Shown below are 27 T cell receptor beta chains from a single sample sequenced in a study of breast tumors, draining lymph nodes, adjacent tissues (dated by TCRdb to the mid-2010s). The lymph node samples were taken from the axillary draining lymph nodes of breast cancer patients. The library was obtained by multiplex PCR. TCRdb names Illumina HiSeq 2000 as the instrument used. Using fastp at Q25 and MiXCR, TCRdb reprocessed the public reads and kept productive beta chains. CDR3 protein sequences are deduplicated, and each keeps its most common genes and DNA. The sample has some 120,000 distinct CDR3 sequences on record, about 20% of them singletons. Less than 4.5% of the sample rests with the top ten. What was sequenced was axillary lymph node tissue. These receptor sequences come from a female donor with breast cancer. Some clones in this sample may be carry-over from other donors' samples.

This clonotype appeared many times. The CDR3 protein is CASSLQREGWEQYF. CDR3 in DNA: TGTGCCAGCAGCTTACAGCGGGAGGGCTGGGAGCAGTACTTC. V gene TRBV7-8 combines with J gene TRBJ2-7, with 10 bases that match TRBD2. After removal of 2 bases from V and 7 bases from J, the junction contained 5 bases not matched to a gene. This CDR3 spans 14 amino acids. CDR1 and CDR2 (germline): SGHVS, FQNEAQ. Based on the CDR3 plus reference TRBV7-8 and TRBJ2-7, the full variable domain is GAGVSQSPRYKVAKRGQDVALRCDPISGHVSLFWYQQALGQGPEFLTYFQNEAQLDKSGLPSDRFFAERPEGSVSTLKIQRTQQEDSAVYLCASSLQREGWEQYFGPGTRLTVT.

This clonotype was observed at least ten times. The rearrangement links TRBV20-1 to TRBJ1-5; D not resolved. Trimming shortened V by 6 bases and J by 0 bases, and 6 bases separated the two germline ends. Germline V gene sequence: CDR1 DFQATT, CDR2 SNEGSKA (reference sequence). This CDR3 has 12 residues. The CDR3 DNA sequence: TGCAGTGCCCAAAGTAGCAATCAGCCCCAGCATTTT. It encodes CSAQSSNQPQHF.

This clonotype was seen repeatedly, ten times or more. The V gene is TRBV6-6, the J gene TRBJ2-3; no reliable D call. The CDR3 runs to 11 residues. Germline CDR1 is MNHNY and CDR2 is SVGAGI (reference sequence). Trimming stripped 11 bases from V and 4 bases from J, with 10 bases between. CDR3 loop: CASLGSDTQYF. As DNA, the CDR3 is TGTGCCTCCTTGGGATCAGATACGCAGTATTTT.

This clonotype was picked up many times. The rearrangement joins TRBV5-1 to TRBJ1-4, with a tentative D call TRBD1 (5 bases). The CDR3 runs to 15 residues. Germline CDR1 is SGHRS and CDR2 is YFSETQ. V lost 3 bases and J 7 bases, leaving 16 bases between the germline ends. The CDR3 spells CASSSGTGRGEKLFF. CDR3 DNA sequence: TGCGCCAGCAGCTCCGGGACGGGGAGGGGTGAAAAACTGTTTTTT.

The sample holds many counts of this clonotype. The chain is built from TRBV20-1 and TRBJ2-7, with D possibly being TRBD2 (6 bases). The CDR3 consists of 13 residues. The germline V and J ends were trimmed by 2 bases and 2 bases, with 10 bases remaining between them. From germline, CDR1 is DFQATT and CDR2 SNEGSKA (reference sequence). The CDR3 coding sequence is TGCAGTGCTAGATTTTGGGGGGCCTACGAGCAGTACTTC. Translation: CSARFWGAYEQYF.

Details on this clonotype: A read error is possible here, since a much larger clone lies one base away. The CDR3 loop reads CASSGTRVYNEQFF. CDR3 sequence (DNA): TGTGCCAGCAGTGGGACTAGAGTATACAATGAGCAGTTCTTC. This chain connects TRBV6-5 to TRBJ2-1; TRBD2 matches 8 bases. Looked up from germline, CDR1 is MNHEY and CDR2 is SVGAGI. Trimming at V came to 5 bases and at J to 4 bases, leaving 4 bases not matched to a gene. CDR3 length: 14 amino acids.

At least ten counts were recorded for this clonotype. The chain has TRBV3-1 and TRBJ1-2, with D uncertain. V dropped 1 base and J dropped 10 bases, with 10 bases sitting between them. The CDR3 sequence is 12 residues long. CDR1 and CDR2 from the germline V gene are LGHDT and YNNKEL (reference sequence). CDR3 coding DNA: TGTGCCAGCAGCCAAGGGCAGGCAGACTACACCTTC. Translating it yields CASSQGQADYTF.

This clonotype occurred many times. The chain employs TRBV7-9 and TRBJ2-2, with no clear D. With 5 bases removed from V and 8 bases from J, the gap between germline ends came to 6 bases. Germline V CDR1 and CDR2: SEHNR, FQNEAQ (reference sequence). CDR3 length: 11 amino acids. CDR3 loop: CASSLLGELFF. The CDR3 DNA is TGTGCCAGCAGCCTCCTGGGGGAGCTGTTTTTT.

On this clonotype: Being one base from a much bigger clone, this may be a read error. The chain employs TRBV5-1 and TRBJ2-1; D not certain. The germline V gene has CDR1 SGHRS and CDR2 YFSETQ. CDR3 length: 12 amino acids. The CDR3 protein is CASSRAYNERFF. The CDR3 DNA reads TGCGCCAGCAGTCGGGCCTACAATGAGCGGTTCTTC.

This clonotype was seen many times. The chain is built from TRBV7-3 and TRBJ2-3; 8 bases line up with TRBD2. This CDR3 is 15 amino acids long. Trimming took 4 bases from V and 2 from J; bases not matched to a gene: 5. Germline-derived CDR1 and CDR2 are SGHTA and FQGTGA. CDR3 amino acids: CASSSGTRFTDTQYF. DNA for the CDR3: TGTGCCAGCAGCTCCGGGACTAGATTCACAGATACGCAGTATTTT.

In its sample, this clonotype was seen many times. The chain uses TRBV7-9 and TRBJ2-1; 8 bases agree with TRBD2. After removal of 4 bases from V and 7 bases from J, the junction contained 6 bases not matched to a gene. Germline V gene lookup returns CDR1 SEHNR and CDR2 FQNEAQ (reference sequence). CDR3 length: 14 residues. In DNA, the CDR3 is TGTGCCAGCAGCTCCCCGGGACTAGGTAATGAGCAGTTCTTC. Amino acid sequence: CASSSPGLGNEQFF.

This clonotype was detected ten times or more. V is TRBV6-6 and J is TRBJ1-4; 8 bases agree with TRBD1. V gave up 5 bases and J gave up 4 bases; unmatched junction bases: 3. CDR3 length: 14 amino acids. Germline V gene lookup returns CDR1 MNHNY and CDR2 SVGAGI (reference sequence). Here the CDR3 reads CASSIGQGNEKLFF. The CDR3 DNA reads as TGTGCCAGCAGTATCGGACAGGGTAATGAAAAACTGTTTTTT.

At least ten counts were recorded for this clonotype. The chain links TRBV6-6 to TRBJ2-1, with D maybe TRBD2 (5 bases). Germline V gives CDR1 MNHNY, CDR2 SVGAGI (reference sequence). The CDR3 runs 16 residues. V was pared by 5 bases and J by 0 bases, with 14 bases between. CDR3 amino acids: CASSDQAASSYNEQFF. The CDR3 bases are TGTGCCAGCAGTGACCAAGCGGCGAGCTCCTACAATGAGCAGTTCTTC.

Points on this clonotype: The CDR3 does not end in the conserved phenylalanine or tryptophan, so this is likely a read error. This chain joins TRBV7-9 and TRBJ2-2, with 9 bases identical to TRBD2. From germline, CDR1 is SEHNR and CDR2 FQNEAQ (reference sequence). The ends lost 6 bases at V and 0 bases at J; junction bases unmatched: 8. The CDR3 extends over 17 amino acids. CDR3 nucleotides: TGTGCCAGCAGGCTAGCGGGAAATTCGCCGAACACCGGGGAGCTGTTTGTT. Translating gives CASRLAGNSPNTGELFV.

The rearrangement uses TRBV3-1 and TRBJ2-2, with 7 nucleotides matching TRBD1. Germline V lookup: CDR1 LGHDT, CDR2 YNNKEL (reference sequence). Trimming at V came to 4 bases and at J to 6 bases, leaving 8 bases not matched to a gene. The CDR3 runs to 15 residues. The CDR3: CASSPRVQGAGELFF. CDR3 DNA sequence: TGTGCCAGCAGCCCCCGGGTTCAGGGGGCCGGGGAGCTGTTTTTT.

This clonotype has a count of ten or more. This chain connects TRBV28 to TRBJ2-7; D may correspond to TRBD1 or TRBD2 (5 bases each). From germline, CDR1 is MDHEN and CDR2 SYDVKM. V was shortened by 6 bases and J by 7 bases, with 22 bases between the two germline ends. CDR3 length: 15 amino acids. The CDR3 nucleotides are TGTGCCAGCAGCCCACCGGGACCCCGCCGGGTTGAGCAGTACTTC. It specifies CASSPPGPRRVEQYF.

The sample holds many counts of this clonotype. The chain carries TRBV29-1 and TRBJ2-3; 10 bases align to TRBD2. CDR3 length: 16 amino acids. From germline, CDR1 is SQVTM and CDR2 ANQGSEA. The V gene end was trimmed by 4 bases and the J gene end by 0 bases; junction bases not matched to a gene: 7. CDR3 sequence (DNA): TGCAGCGTTGCGGGGCTAGCGGGAGCTAGCACAGATACGCAGTATTTT. It is translated as CSVAGLAGASTDTQYF.

V and J are TRBV28 and TRBJ2-7; 9 bases are shared with TRBD2. Germline V gene sequence: CDR1 MDHEN, CDR2 SYDVKM. This CDR3 spans 15 amino acids. V shed 4 bases and J 1 base; nucleotides not matched to a gene: 5. Here the CDR3 DNA reads TGTGCCAGCAGTTCCCGTAGCGGGAGTTCCTACGAGCAGTACTTC. This translates into CASSSRSGSSYEQYF.

The sample holds many counts of this clonotype. The rearrangement uses TRBV19 and TRBJ2-6; no reliable D call. CDR1 LNHDA and CDR2 SQIVND come from the germline V gene (reference sequence). Trimming pared 3 bases from V and 2 bases from J, leaving 8 bases between. The CDR3 extends over 15 amino acids. The CDR3 loop is CASSIQQTGANVLTF. The CDR3 DNA follows: TGTGCCAGTAGTATCCAGCAGACTGGGGCCAACGTCCTGACTTTC.

In this sample, this clonotype turned up many times. The V gene is TRBV12-3 or TRBV12-4, the J gene TRBJ1-5, with TRBD1 identical over 8 bases. The CDR3 consists of 15 residues. V shed 6 bases and J 7 bases; nucleotides not matched to a gene: 11. CDR3 protein: CASSPRTGLYQPQHF. Here the CDR3 DNA reads TGTGCCAGCAGCCCAAGGACAGGGCTATACCAGCCCCAGCATTTT.

This clonotype was detected many times. The V call is TRBV6-1, the J call TRBJ1-6; unclear D gene. Deletions cut 2 bases from V and 8 bases from J, with 16 bases between. The CDR3 runs to 16 residues. Per germline, CDR1 MNHNS and CDR2 SASEGT. This CDR3 reads CASSELGRGRYSPLHF. The CDR3 nucleotides read TGTGCCAGCAGTGAATTAGGACGAGGCCGGTATTCACCCCTCCACTTT.

This clonotype was seen ten or more times. In DNA, the CDR3 is TGTGCCAGCAGTTTCCTTAGTTACGAGCAGTACTTC. This codes for CASSFLSYEQYF. This chain connects TRBV28 to TRBJ2-7, with D unresolved. This CDR3 is built from 12 residues. The V end was cut by 3 bases, the J end by 4 bases, with 7 bases between. Looked up from germline, CDR1 is MDHEN and CDR2 is SYDVKM.

This clonotype was counted at least ten times. The chain employs TRBV20-1 and TRBJ2-7; 7 bases agree with TRBD2. This CDR3 contains 14 residues. V was pared by 4 bases and J by 7 bases, with 13 bases of the junction left unmatched. Germline V gives CDR1 DFQATT, CDR2 SNEGSKA (reference sequence). CDR3 sequence reads: CSAIQREKGREQYF. CDR3 DNA: TGCAGTGCTATTCAGCGGGAAAAGGGTCGGGAGCAGTACTTC.

This clonotype was counted many times. The chain recombines TRBV5-6 with TRBJ1-2; D is unresolved. CDR1 and CDR2 (germline): SGHDT, YYEEEE. This CDR3 has 15 residues. V dropped 2 bases and J dropped 2 bases, with 13 bases sitting between them. The CDR3 DNA follows: TGTGCCAGCAGCTTTAGTCCGGGTTCAAACTATGGCTACACCTTC. It is translated as CASSFSPGSNYGYTF.

The sample holds many counts of this clonotype. This chain links TRBV2 with TRBJ1-5; D call uncertain. The V end was cut by 4 bases, the J end by 8 bases, with 15 bases between. Per germline, CDR1 SNHLY and CDR2 FYNNEI. The CDR3 extends over 14 amino acids. The CDR3 loop is CASSALSGREPQHF. In DNA, the CDR3 is TGTGCCAGCAGTGCTTTATCGGGGAGAGAGCCCCAGCATTTT.

Many counts were recorded for this clonotype. This sequence joins TRBV20-1 and TRBJ2-7; TRBD1 matches 11 bases. This CDR3 has 15 amino acids. Trimming took 1 base from V and 4 from J; bases not matched to a gene: 6. Per the germline V gene, CDR1 is DFQATT and CDR2 is SNEGSKA (reference sequence). As DNA, the CDR3 is TGCAGTGCTAGAGCCCGGACAGGGGGCGAATACGAGCAGTACTTC. This encodes CSARARTGGEYEQYF.

Turning to this clonotype: Since a much larger clone is just one base distant, this may be a read error. The chain is built from TRBV3-1 and TRBJ1-6; unclear D gene. The CDR3 contains 15 residues. Per germline, CDR1 LGHDT and CDR2 YNNKEL (reference sequence). With 5 bases removed from V and 6 bases from J, the gap between germline ends came to 14 bases. CDR3 loop: CASSTTPLCNSPLHF. The DNA of the CDR3 is TGTGCCAGCAGCACCACGCCACTGTGTAATTCACCCCTCCACTTT.